Presented here are 26 T cell receptor beta chains from one specimen sequenced in a study of cytomegalovirus exposure and HLA in healthy donors. TCRdb's copy holds only in-frame clones and misses some; the assay was immunoSEQ multiplex PCR. This table has some 130,000 clones, 88% appearing once. The sequenced sample was PBMCs. Receptors were obtained from a young man in good health and CMV-seronegative.

The gene calls are TRBV6-5 and TRBJ1-5, with D unresolved. The CDR3 runs 16 residues. The V gene lost 2 bases and the J gene lost 7 bases, with 18 bases spanning the gap. In germline, CDR1 is MNHEY, CDR2 SVGAGI. This CDR3 reads CASSYPPGTAGQPQHF. The CDR3 bases are TGTGCCAGCAGTTACCCCCCTGGCACCGCGGGCCAGCCCCAGCATTTT.

The CDR3 DNA is TGCACCAGCAGCCTAGCCCGGAATCCGAGGACTCCCACAATAAACACAGATACGCAGTATTTT. Encoded protein: CTSSLARNPRTPTINTDTQYF. The chain carries TRBV1 and TRBJ2-3; TRBD2, the table's D call, lacks a check against the DNA. TRBV1 represents a pseudogene. CDR3 length: 21 amino acids.

The V call is TRBV5-6, the J call TRBJ2-2; perhaps TRBD1 as D (5 bases). Germline V gene data show CDR1 as SGHDT and CDR2 as YYEEEE. V shed 1 base and J shed 0 bases, with 19 bases lying between them. CDR3 length: 19 amino acids. The CDR3 DNA reads as TGTGCCAGCAGCTTGACAGGCTACTCAGCCTTCCCGAACACCGGGGAGCTGTTTTTT. This encodes CASSLTGYSAFPNTGELFF.

The rearrangement uses TRBV7-7 and TRBJ2-7; possibly TRBD1 for D (5 bases). Trimming stripped 0 bases from V and 4 bases from J, with 13 bases between. CDR3 length: 15 residues. Germline CDR1 reads SSHAT; CDR2 reads FNYEAQ (reference sequence). CDR3 in amino acids: CASSLALGAGYEQYF. The CDR3 bases are TGTGCCAGCAGCTTAGCGCTAGGGGCCGGATACGAGCAGTACTTC.

This chain uses TRBV7-9 with TRBJ2-7, with 7 nucleotides matching TRBD2. J lost 0 bases, V lost 5 bases, and 10 bases had no gene match. This CDR3 spans 16 amino acids. Germline V gene sequence: CDR1 SEHNR, CDR2 FQNEAQ (reference sequence). CDR3 residues: CASSPKSGKSSYEQYF. DNA for the CDR3: TGTGCCAGCAGCCCCAAAAGCGGGAAAAGCTCCTACGAGCAGTACTTC.

The V gene is TRBV5-1, the J gene TRBJ2-1; 7 bases match TRBD1. V lost 0 bases to trimming and J lost 3 bases; unmatched junction nucleotides: 12. Germline V lookup: CDR1 SGHRS, CDR2 YFSETQ. This CDR3 region has 18 residues. The CDR3 loop reads CASSLVTGFGQVYNEQFF. For the CDR3, the DNA is TGCGCCAGCAGCTTGGTAACTGGTTTTGGACAGGTCTACAATGAGCAGTTCTTC.

The rearrangement links TRBV28 to TRBJ2-7; 9 bases map to TRBD1. The V gene's germline CDR1 is MDHEN and CDR2 SYDVKM. The CDR3 sequence is 15 residues long. Trimming cost V 5 bases and J 7 bases; bases outside gene matches: 12. The CDR3 loop is CASSGAGQGTGEQYF. The CDR3 DNA is TGTGCCAGCAGTGGAGCGGGACAGGGAACTGGGGAGCAGTACTTC.

V is TRBV7-3 and J is TRBJ2-3, with 8 bases identical to TRBD2. Looked up from germline, CDR1 is SGHTA and CDR2 is FQGTGA. Trimming cost V 3 bases and J 3 bases; bases outside gene matches: 5. This CDR3 is 15 amino acids long. The chain's CDR3 is CASSFSSGMTDTQYF. CDR3 DNA sequence: TGTGCCAGCAGCTTTAGTAGCGGGATGACAGATACGCAGTATTTT.

This chain uses TRBV10-3 with TRBJ2-2; a possible D gene is TRBD1 (7 bases). V gave up 10 bases and J gave up 7 bases, with 22 bases separating them. The CDR3 runs to 15 residues. CDR1 is ENHRY and CDR2 is SYGVKD in the germline V gene. As DNA, the CDR3 is TGTGCCACGGAGAGGACTAAAGGGGGCAACGGGGAGCTGTTTTTT. Translated, it gives CATERTKGGNGELFF.

The table lists this clone with a count of one. This chain connects TRBV5-4 to TRBJ2-2; 12 bases fit TRBD2. CDR1 and CDR2 from the germline V gene are SGHNT and YYREEE (reference sequence). There are 19 residues in the CDR3. The V gene end was trimmed by 4 bases and the J gene end by 5 bases; junction bases not matched to a gene: 15. The CDR3 reads CASSNSRTSGTFRTGELFF. CDR3 DNA sequence: TGTGCCAGCAGCAATTCTCGGACTAGCGGGACTTTTAGGACCGGGGAGCTGTTTTTT.

The V call is TRBV6-5, the J call TRBJ2-6; D not resolved. V lost 10 bases to trimming and J lost 1 base, with 8 bases between them. Germline values: CDR1 MNHEY, CDR2 SVGAGI. This CDR3 has 13 residues. Here the CDR3 reads CATLLSGANVLTF. The CDR3 bases are TGTGCCACTTTGTTATCTGGGGCCAACGTCCTGACTTTC.

V gene TRBV7-3 combines with J gene TRBJ2-3, with D unresolved. V dropped 3 bases and J dropped 4 bases, with 8 bases sitting between them. Germline loops: CDR1 SGHTA, CDR2 FQGTGA. This CDR3 spans 13 amino acids. The CDR3 DNA is TGTGCCAGCAGCTTTGGGCCCCCAGATACGCAGTATTTT. This translates into CASSFGPPDTQYF.

The V call is TRBV5-6, the J call TRBJ1-5, with D unclear. Germline-derived CDR1 and CDR2 are SGHDT and YYEEEE. The CDR3 is made up of 14 amino acids. The V end lost 1 base, the J end lost 1 base, and 6 bases lay between the germline ends. CDR3: CASSLRQSNQPQHF. As DNA, the CDR3 is TGTGCCAGCAGCTTGCGTCAGAGCAATCAGCCCCAGCATTTT.

This clone is a singleton in its sample. This chain uses TRBV9 with TRBJ2-5; D not certain. Germline V gene data show CDR1 as SGDLS and CDR2 as YYNGEE. The V end lost 3 bases, the J end lost 1 base, and 10 bases lay between the germline ends. This CDR3 has 14 residues. The chain's CDR3 is CASSAPSRQETQYF. The CDR3 DNA is TGTGCCAGCAGCGCCCCAAGCCGCCAAGAGACCCAGTACTTC.

The chain links TRBV6-5 to TRBJ1-2; no clear D. The germline V gene encodes CDR1 MNHEY and CDR2 SVGAGI. V lost 5 bases to trimming and J lost 4 bases, with 14 bases between them. CDR3 length equals 14 residues. The CDR3 nucleotides read TGTGCCAGCAGTCCCATCGGAGGAAGCTATGGCTACACCTTC. It translates to CASSPIGGSYGYTF.

The V call is TRBV6-5, the J call TRBJ1-2; 10 nucleotides match TRBD1. With 0 bases clipped from V and 3 bases from J, the junction kept 4 bases outside the gene matches. The germline V gene encodes CDR1 MNHEY and CDR2 SVGAGI. This CDR3 has 16 residues. The CDR3 here is CASSYSGTGEDYGYTF. CDR3 DNA sequence: TGTGCCAGCAGTTACTCCGGGACAGGGGAGGACTATGGCTACACCTTC.

This chain joins TRBV11-1 and TRBJ1-2; no definite D call. Germline V CDR1 and CDR2: SGHAT, FQDESV (reference sequence). Trimming cost V 4 bases and J 7 bases, with 7 bases left between them. This CDR3 is built from 11 residues. CDR3 sequence (DNA): TGTGCCAGCAGCTCACGGGGTGGCTACACCTTC. This encodes CASSSRGGYTF.

The rearrangement uses TRBV13 and TRBJ2-1; TRBD2 aligns across 9 bases. The V gene end was trimmed by 4 bases and the J gene end by 7 bases; junction bases not matched to a gene: 8. Germline CDR1 PRHDT, CDR2 FYEKMQ (reference sequence). The CDR3 is 15 amino acids. The CDR3 protein is CASSSLAGIRNEQFF. The CDR3 nucleotides read TGTGCCAGCAGCTCTCTAGCGGGGATAAGAAATGAGCAGTTCTTC.

The rearrangement joins TRBV5-6 to TRBJ1-4; possibly TRBD1 for D (6 bases). Germline V lookup: CDR1 SGHDT, CDR2 YYEEEE. V dropped 3 bases and J dropped 3 bases, with 15 bases sitting between them. This CDR3 has 16 amino acids. CDR3 protein: CASSYLGDTANEKLFF. The DNA for the CDR3 is TGTGCCAGCAGCTATCTAGGGGACACGGCTAATGAAAAACTGTTTTTT.

The chain links TRBV5-1 to TRBJ2-1; 10 bases align to TRBD1. CDR3 length: 17 amino acids. Losses at the gene ends were 7 bases for V and 3 bases for J; bases not matched to a gene: 13. Germline V gene lookup returns CDR1 SGHRS and CDR2 YFSETQ. CDR3 protein: CASERDRGSGIYNEQFF. In nucleotides, the CDR3 is TGCGCCAGCGAACGGGACAGGGGAAGCGGGATCTACAATGAGCAGTTCTTC.

The chain has TRBV14 and TRBJ2-5, with D maybe TRBD1 (6 bases). V was clipped by 5 bases and J by 5 bases, with 15 bases between them. The CDR3 spans 14 residues. Germline V gives CDR1 SGHDN, CDR2 FVKESK. The CDR3 is CASSSGTLRETQYF. The CDR3 region has the DNA TGTGCCAGCAGCTCCGGGACACTTCGGGAGACCCAGTACTTC.

This rearrangement joins TRBV2 to TRBJ2-4; 9 bases are a match to TRBD1. The CDR3 length is 15 residues. J was trimmed by 7 bases and V by 2 bases; bases with no gene match: 6. Germline CDR1 reads SNHLY; CDR2 reads FYNNEI. The CDR3 loop reads CASSELQGAGNIQYF. The CDR3 DNA reads TGTGCCAGCAGTGAACTACAGGGGGCGGGGAACATTCAGTACTTC. The entire variable domain, with the rest obtained from reference TRBV2 and TRBJ2-4, is as follows: EPEVTQTPSHQVTQMGQEVILRCVPISNHLYFYWYRQILGQKVEFLVSFYNNEISEKSEIFDDQFSVERPDGSNFTLKIRSTKLEDSAMYFCASSELQGAGNIQYFGAGTRLSVL.

The CDR3 protein is CASSSGETQYF. The CDR3 DNA reads TGTGCCAGCAGCTCCGGGGAGACCCAGTACTTC. V gene TRBV7-9 combines with J gene TRBJ2-5; D is unresolved. Germline loops: CDR1 SEHNR, CDR2 FQNEAQ (reference sequence). Trimming removed 4 bases at V and 5 bases at J, with 5 bases between. CDR3 size: 11 residues.

The chain uses TRBV25-1 and TRBJ2-1; 7 nucleotides line up with TRBD2. V shed 2 bases, J shed 7 bases, and the junction held 11 bases outside the gene matches. Germline loops: CDR1 MGHDK, CDR2 SYGVNS. There are 16 residues in the CDR3. The CDR3 spells CASSERAGSKGNEQFF. CDR3 coding DNA: TGTGCCAGCAGTGAAAGAGCGGGATCTAAGGGGAATGAGCAGTTCTTC.

The V call is TRBV4-3, the J call TRBJ2-7; possible D gene TRBD2, 5 bases. CDR1 LGHNA and CDR2 YSLEER come from the germline V gene. Trimming left V 4 bases short and J 6 bases short, with 13 bases between. This CDR3 contains 13 residues. CDR3 nucleotide sequence: TGCGCCAGCAGCCCAGCAGGAGGTCGCGAGCAGTACTTC. It encodes CASSPAGGREQYF.

The chain links TRBV27 to TRBJ2-1; 13 bases align to TRBD2. CDR1 is MNHEY and CDR2 is SMNVEV in the germline V gene (reference sequence). With V trimmed by 0 bases and J by 9 bases, 11 bases remained unmatched. The CDR3 sequence is 18 residues long. The CDR3 DNA is TGTGCCAGCAGTTTATCGAAGGGACTAGCGGGAAAGGGTGGTGAGCAGTTCTTC. Translation: CASSLSKGLAGKGGEQFF.